The 23 T cell receptor beta chains in this list originate from one sample, sequenced in a study of blood T cell repertoires in COVID-19. The data were produced by immunoSEQ multiplex PCR, yet TCRdb's version contains in-frame clones alone and is incomplete. The table lists about 320,000 clones, roughly 85% of them singletons. Sequencing was carried out using peripheral blood. Every receptor here comes from a human donor in a cohort sampled during active COVID-19.

The CDR3 loop is CASSLGQGSNQPQHF. The CDR3 DNA follows: TGCGCCAGCAGCTTGGGGCAGGGGAGCAATCAGCCCCAGCATTTT. The rearrangement links TRBV5-1 to TRBJ1-5; D is possibly TRBD1 (6 bases). The germline V gene encodes CDR1 SGHRS and CDR2 YFSETQ. The CDR3 sequence is 15 residues long. V lost 0 bases and J 1 base, leaving 8 bases between the germline ends.

V gene TRBV25-1 combines with J gene TRBJ1-1, with D possibly TRBD1 on 5 matching bases. Trimming removed 5 bases from V and 1 base from J, with 23 bases in between. The germline gives CDR1 MGHDK, CDR2 SYGVNS. The CDR3 length is 18 residues. CDR3 nucleotide sequence: TGTGCCAGCAGTCCGGCCCCACGCCACCAGGGAAGGAACACTGAAGCTTTCTTT. This gives the protein CASSPAPRHQGRNTEAFF.

This sequence joins TRBV6-5 and TRBJ2-7; 12 bases align to TRBD2. Losses at the gene ends were 4 bases for V and 2 bases for J; bases not matched to a gene: 6. Germline values: CDR1 MNHEY, CDR2 SVGAGI. The length of the CDR3 is 16 residues. In DNA form, the CDR3 reads TGTGCCAGCAGTTTTTTCCCTAGCGGGGGGGCCTACGAGCAGTACTTC. This codes for CASSFFPSGGAYEQYF.

The chain uses TRBV10-3 and TRBJ1-5; no reliable D call. Germline V gene lookup returns CDR1 ENHRY and CDR2 SYGVKD. CDR3 length: 17 amino acids. V shed 1 base and J shed 1 base, with 14 bases lying between them. The CDR3 DNA follows: TGTGCCATCAGTGAGTACGGACTACCTCTGAGCAATCAGCCCCAGCATTTT. Amino acids: CAISEYGLPLSNQPQHF.

The V gene is TRBV9, the J gene TRBJ2-2, with D possibly matching TRBD1 (8 bases). The CDR3 length is 16 residues. Per germline, CDR1 SGDLS and CDR2 YYNGEE. The V end lost 2 bases, the J end lost 3 bases, and 14 bases lay between the germline ends. In DNA form, the CDR3 reads TGTGCCAGCAGCGTCGGACAGGGAGGGGACACCGGGGAGCTGTTTTTT. The encoded protein is CASSVGQGGDTGELFF.

The rearrangement joins TRBV5-1 to TRBJ2-3; TRBD1 aligns across 8 bases. In germline, CDR1 is SGHRS, CDR2 YFSETQ. This CDR3 is built from 15 residues. Trimming at V came to 4 bases and at J to 1 base, leaving 5 bases not matched to a gene. CDR3 coding DNA: TGCGCCAGCAGCGGACAGGGTGCTGGCACAGATACGCAGTATTTT. Protein product: CASSGQGAGTDTQYF.

The CDR3 DNA sequence: TGTGCCACCAGGGGGGCGGATACGCAGTATTTT. Protein: CATRGADTQYF. The V gene is TRBV24-1, the J gene TRBJ2-3; the D gene is possibly TRBD1 (6 bases). Germline assignment: CDR1 KGHDR and CDR2 SFDVKD. V was pared by 7 bases and J by 6 bases, with 7 bases between. This CDR3 has 11 residues.

The rearrangement joins TRBV6-5 to TRBJ2-1, with 7 bases lining up with TRBD1. The V gene end was trimmed by 6 bases and the J gene end by 0 bases; junction bases not matched to a gene: 5. This CDR3 spans 15 amino acids. Germline CDR1 MNHEY, CDR2 SVGAGI. The CDR3 DNA is TGTGCCAGCAGAGGACAGGAGAGCTCCTACAATGAGCAGTTCTTC. Encoded protein: CASRGQESSYNEQFF.

The chain carries TRBV24-1 and TRBJ2-3, with TRBD2 as a possible D gene (6 bases). The germline V and J ends were trimmed by 5 bases and 6 bases, with 8 bases remaining between them. Germline values: CDR1 KGHDR, CDR2 SFDVKD. This CDR3 has 12 amino acids. The CDR3 coding sequence is TGTGCCACCAGTGTTGCGGGGGATACGCAGTATTTT. Its translation is CATSVAGDTQYF.

V gene TRBV20-1 combines with J gene TRBJ2-1; TRBD2 might be the D (5 bases). The V gene's germline CDR1 is DFQATT and CDR2 SNEGSKA (reference sequence). The CDR3 is 11 amino acids. V shed 6 bases and J shed 7 bases, with 10 bases lying between them. CDR3 region: CSAPTRNEQFF. CDR3 DNA sequence: TGCAGTGCCCCCACTAGGAATGAGCAGTTCTTC.

The chain is built from TRBV30 and TRBJ2-7; no reliable D call. The CDR3 contains 13 residues. The germline V gene encodes CDR1 GTSNPN and CDR2 SVGIG (reference sequence). The V end was cut by 1 base, the J end by 0 bases, with 7 bases between. CDR3 region: CAWSGPVSYEQYF. Here the CDR3 DNA reads TGTGCCTGGAGTGGGCCAGTCTCCTACGAGCAGTACTTC.

The rearrangement uses TRBV6-5 and TRBJ2-2, with 9 bases that match TRBD1. This CDR3 comprises 15 residues. Germline V gene lookup returns CDR1 MNHEY and CDR2 SVGAGI. J gave up 3 bases and V 6 bases, and 5 bases lay outside the gene matches. CDR3 loop: CASRRGTGYTGELFF. As DNA, the CDR3 is TGTGCCAGCAGAAGGGGGACAGGGTACACCGGGGAGCTGTTTTTT.

The V gene is TRBV13, the J gene TRBJ1-4, with TRBD1 as a possible D gene (5 bases). Trimming took 3 bases from V and 11 from J, leaving 10 bases between them. CDR3 length equals 12 residues. Germline V CDR1 and CDR2: PRHDT, FYEKMQ (reference sequence). The CDR3 spells CASSLTGGKLFF. The CDR3 nucleotides read TGTGCCAGCAGCTTGACGGGGGGGAAACTGTTTTTT.

The chain carries TRBV12-3 or TRBV12-4 and TRBJ1-1; maybe TRBD1 (5 bases). This CDR3 spans 13 amino acids. V gave up 7 bases and J gave up 1 base, with 10 bases separating them. The CDR3 DNA reads as TGTGCCAGCACTAGGACAACGAACACTGAAGCTTTCTTT. Its protein is CASTRTTNTEAFF.

V is TRBV9 and J is TRBJ2-3, with TRBD2 identical over 11 bases. Trimming at V came to 2 bases and at J to 14 bases, leaving 4 bases not matched to a gene. CDR1 SGDLS and CDR2 YYNGEE come from the germline V gene. CDR3 length: 12 amino acids. This chain's CDR3 is CASSVSGGARYF. The CDR3 nucleotides are TGTGCCAGCAGCGTTAGCGGGGGGGCGCGGTATTTT.

The chain is built from TRBV5-8 and TRBJ1-1; tentatively, D is TRBD1 (5 bases). V shed 2 bases and J shed 8 bases, with 16 bases lying between them. This CDR3 has 14 amino acids. The germline V gene has CDR1 SGHTS and CDR2 YDEGEE. CDR3 DNA sequence: TGTGCCAGCAGCTTAGGTGCGGGGGGGATCGAAGCTTTCTTT. It translates to CASSLGAGGIEAFF. Full variable domain (rest looked up from reference TRBV5-8 and TRBJ1-1): EAGVTQSPTHLIKTRGQQATLRCSPISGHTSVYWYQQALGLGLQFLLWYDEGEERNRGNFPPRFSGRQFPNYSSELNVNALELEDSALYLCASSLGAGGIEAFFGQGTRLTVV.

The chain couples TRBV15 to TRBJ2-7; 8 nucleotides align to TRBD2. V lost 0 bases to trimming and J lost 0 bases; unmatched junction nucleotides: 4. CDR1 and CDR2 from the germline V gene are LNHNV and YYDKDF (reference sequence). This CDR3 comprises 16 residues. The DNA for the CDR3 is TGTGCCACCAGCAGAGACCGCGGGGGGCCCTCCTACGAGCAGTACTTC. Amino acid sequence: CATSRDRGGPSYEQYF.

This chain connects TRBV6-5 to TRBJ2-1; TRBD1 aligns across 9 bases. CDR1 and CDR2 from the germline V gene are MNHEY and SVGAGI. The length of the CDR3 is 15 residues. V gave up 5 bases and J gave up 5 bases; unmatched junction bases: 7. The DNA for the CDR3 is TGTGCCAGCAGTCTCGACAGGGGGTCGAACAATGAGCAGTTCTTC. It translates to CASSLDRGSNNEQFF.

This clone showed up just a few times. This chain uses TRBV4-2 with TRBJ1-6; maybe TRBD1 (6 bases). CDR3 length: 15 residues. Germline values: CDR1 LGHNA, CDR2 YNFKEQ. Trimming took off 0 bases at V and 7 bases at J, with 10 bases between the two ends. The CDR3 DNA reads as TGTGCCAGCAGCCAAGAGGACAGCCAAAATTCACCCCTCCACTTT. As protein: CASSQEDSQNSPLHF.

The V gene is TRBV7-2, the J gene TRBJ1-6; TRBD1 is a possible D gene (6 bases). Germline V lookup: CDR1 SGHTA, CDR2 FQGNSA. Trimming took off 2 bases at V and 7 bases at J, with 9 bases between the two ends. This CDR3 region has 14 residues. The CDR3 here is CASSLLQGNSPLHF. For the CDR3, the DNA is TGTGCCAGCAGCTTACTACAGGGAAATTCACCCCTCCACTTT.

The chain has TRBV30 and TRBJ1-1, with D unclear. The CDR3 covers 12 residues. CDR1 and CDR2 (germline): GTSNPN, SVGIG (reference sequence). Deletions cut 3 bases from V and 3 bases from J, with 8 bases between. CDR3 loop: CAWSDGYTEAFF. The CDR3 region has the DNA TGTGCCTGGAGCGACGGGTACACTGAAGCTTTCTTT.

The chain employs TRBV24-1 and TRBJ2-3; D is perhaps TRBD2 (6 bases). The V gene's germline CDR1 is KGHDR and CDR2 SFDVKD. The CDR3 has 15 amino acids. Trimming took off 0 bases at V and 7 bases at J, with 13 bases between the two ends. CDR3 sequence (DNA): TGTGCCACCAGTGATTTGCGGGCCGGCGGGAATACGCAGTATTTT. Translating it yields CATSDLRAGGNTQYF.

This chain connects TRBV4-2 to TRBJ1-5; 7 bases are a match to TRBD1. The CDR3 consists of 15 residues. V shed 3 bases and J 6 bases; nucleotides not matched to a gene: 8. Germline CDR1 and CDR2: LGHNA and YNFKEQ. The CDR3 DNA is TGTGCCAGCAGCCAGGCCCCAGGGGGAGGTCAGCCCCAGCATTTT. It codes for CASSQAPGGGQPQHF.